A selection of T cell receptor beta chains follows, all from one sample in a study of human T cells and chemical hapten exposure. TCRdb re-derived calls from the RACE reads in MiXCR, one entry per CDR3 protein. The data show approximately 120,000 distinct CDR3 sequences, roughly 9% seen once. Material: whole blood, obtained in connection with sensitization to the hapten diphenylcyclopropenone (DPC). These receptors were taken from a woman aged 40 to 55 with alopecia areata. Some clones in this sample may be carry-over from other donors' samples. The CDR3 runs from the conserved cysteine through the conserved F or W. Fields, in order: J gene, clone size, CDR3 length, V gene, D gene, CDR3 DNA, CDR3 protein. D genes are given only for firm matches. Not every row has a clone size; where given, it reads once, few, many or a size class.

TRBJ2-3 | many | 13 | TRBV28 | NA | TGTGCCAGCAGTACACTTAGCACAGATACGCAGTATTTT | CASSTLSTDTQYF
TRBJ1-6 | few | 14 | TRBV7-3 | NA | TGTGCCAGCAGCCCACGGGGCGGAGATTCACCCCTCCACTTT | CASSPRGGDSPLHF
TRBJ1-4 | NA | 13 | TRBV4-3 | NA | TGCGCCAGCAGCCATTACCGGGTTGAAAAACTGTTTTTT | CASSHYRVEKLFF
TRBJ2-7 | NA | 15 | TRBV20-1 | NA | TGCAGTGCTTTTCCCGGGACGGACAACTCCTACGAGCAGTACTTC | CSAFPGTDNSYEQYF
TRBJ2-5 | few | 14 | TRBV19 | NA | TGTGCCAGTAGTATGACTTTACTTCAAGAGACCCAGTACTTC | CASSMTLLQETQYF
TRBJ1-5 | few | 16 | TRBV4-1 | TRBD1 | TGCGCCAGCAGCCAGCAGGGGGGCGATAGCAATCAGCCCCAGCATTTT | CASSQQGGDSNQPQHF
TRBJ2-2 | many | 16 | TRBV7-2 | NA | TGTGCCAGCAGCTTAGGAGTCCTAGCTGGAAACGGGGAGCTGTTTTTT | CASSLGVLAGNGELFF
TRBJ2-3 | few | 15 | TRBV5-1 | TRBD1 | TGCGCCAGCAGCAGAGGACAGGGGGACACAGATACGCAGTATTTT | CASSRGQGDTDTQYF
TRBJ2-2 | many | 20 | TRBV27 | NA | TGTGCCAGCAGTTTATTTTTTCCGGGCCAAATCTCCGCGAACACCGGGGAGCTGTTTTTT | CASSLFFPGQISANTGELFF
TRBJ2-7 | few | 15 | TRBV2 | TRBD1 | TGTGCCAGGACCCCCAACCCCGGGACAGGGGTCGAGCAGTACTTC | CARTPNPGTGVEQYF
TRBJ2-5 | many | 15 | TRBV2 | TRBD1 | TGTGCCAGCAGCTGGACAGGGGGATACCAAGAGACCCAGTACTTC | CASSWTGGYQETQYF
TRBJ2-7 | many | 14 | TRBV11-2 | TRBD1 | TGTGCCAGCAGCTCTGGGACAGGGGCGTACGAGCAGTACTTC | CASSSGTGAYEQYF
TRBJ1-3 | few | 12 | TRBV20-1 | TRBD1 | TGCAGTGCTAGAGCCCAGGGGGACACCATATATTTT | CSARAQGDTIYF
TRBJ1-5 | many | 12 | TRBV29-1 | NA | TGCAGCGCAGGGACGGAAAATCAGCCCCAGCATTTT | CSAGTENQPQHF
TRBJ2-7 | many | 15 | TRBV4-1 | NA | TGCGCCAGCAGCCCCGAGGGAGGCTACCGTGACGAGCAGTACTTC | CASSPEGGYRDEQYF
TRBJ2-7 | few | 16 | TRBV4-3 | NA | TGCGCCAGCAGCCAGGCTTGGCAGACCACCTCCTACGAGCAGTACTTC | CASSQAWQTTSYEQYF
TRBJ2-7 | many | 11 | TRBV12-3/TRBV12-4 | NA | TGTGCCAGCAGAAACTCCTACGAGCAGTACTTC | CASRNSYEQYF
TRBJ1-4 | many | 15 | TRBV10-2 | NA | TGCGCCAGCAGTGTATACCAGGGCACTAATGAAAAACTGTTTTTT | CASSVYQGTNEKLFF
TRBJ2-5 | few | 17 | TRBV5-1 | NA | TGCGCCAGCAGCTTGGCTATTACTACTAGGGGGCAAGAGACCCAGTACTTC | CASSLAITTRGQETQYF
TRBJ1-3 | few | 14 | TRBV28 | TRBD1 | TGTGCCAGCAGTTTTGGTAGGGGGCGAAACACCATATATTTT | CASSFGRGRNTIYF
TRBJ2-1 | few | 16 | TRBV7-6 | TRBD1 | TGTGCCAGCAGCGCGTCCGGGACAGGGGCATACAATGAGCAGTTCTTC | CASSASGTGAYNEQFF
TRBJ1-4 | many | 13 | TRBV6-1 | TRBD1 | TGTGCCACCGACAGGACAGGGGACGAAAAACTGTTTTTT | CATDRTGDEKLFF
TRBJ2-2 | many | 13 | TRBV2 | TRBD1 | TGTGCCAGCAGTGGACAGGGCACCGGGGAGCTGTTTTTT | CASSGQGTGELFF
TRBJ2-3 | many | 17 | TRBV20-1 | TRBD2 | TGCAGTGCTAGCCTCATATCTCGCGGGGGGGCGGCAGATACGCAGTATTTT | CSASLISRGGAADTQYF
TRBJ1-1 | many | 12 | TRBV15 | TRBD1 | TGTGCCACCAGGGGGACAGCGGATGAAGCTTTCTTT | CATRGTADEAFF
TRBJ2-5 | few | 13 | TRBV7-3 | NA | TGTGCCAGCAGTAAGGGGGGCCAAGAGACCCAGTACTTC | CASSKGGQETQYF
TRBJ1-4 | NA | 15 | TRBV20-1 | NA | TGCAGTGCCTTCCCCGGGCTTGAGGGTAATGAAAAACTGTTTTTT | CSAFPGLEGNEKLFF
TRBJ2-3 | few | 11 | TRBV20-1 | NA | TGCAGTGCCAGCCCCTCGGATACGCAGTATTTT | CSASPSDTQYF
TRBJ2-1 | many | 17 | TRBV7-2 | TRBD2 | TGTGCCAGCAGCTACGCCGTCGGGGGGGCGTTCGACAATGAGCAGTTCTTC | CASSYAVGGAFDNEQFF
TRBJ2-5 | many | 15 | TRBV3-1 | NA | TGTGCCAGCAGCCAAGCCGAGGTTGTCCAAGAGACCCAGTACTTC | CASSQAEVVQETQYF
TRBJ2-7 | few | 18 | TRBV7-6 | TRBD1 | TGTGCCAGCAGCTCAAACCTAAGCCATTGGGACAGGGCCTACGAGCAGTACTTC | CASSSNLSHWDRAYEQYF
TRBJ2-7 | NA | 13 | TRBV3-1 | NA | TGTGCCAGCAGCCAAGATGGGGGAAGTGAGCAGTACTTC | CASSQDGGSEQYF
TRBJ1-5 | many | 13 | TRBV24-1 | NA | TGTGCCACCAGTGACAGGGGCCATCAGCCCCAGCATTTT | CATSDRGHQPQHF
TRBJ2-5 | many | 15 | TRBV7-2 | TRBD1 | TGTGCCAGCAGCTGGGCGGACAGGGGGTTTAGGACCCAGTACTTC | CASSWADRGFRTQYF
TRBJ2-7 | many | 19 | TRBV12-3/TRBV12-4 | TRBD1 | TGTGCCACGATCTCTCCGGGACAGGGGGCCTTGCGGGGAGACTACGAGCAGTACTTC | CATISPGQGALRGDYEQYF
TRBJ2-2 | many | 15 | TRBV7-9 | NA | TGTGCCAGCAGCCACGCGATTTTGAGCACCGGGGAGCTGTTTTTT | CASSHAILSTGELFF
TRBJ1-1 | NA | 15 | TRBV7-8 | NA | TGTGCCAGCAGCTTAGAGCGGAAACTGAACACTAAAGCTTTCTTT | CASSLERKLNTKAFF
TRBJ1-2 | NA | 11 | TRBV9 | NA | TGTGCCAGCGAGTCGACCTATGGCTACACCTTC | CASESTYGYTF
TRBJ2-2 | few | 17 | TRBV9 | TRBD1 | TGTGCCAGCAGTTTATCCCGACAGGGAACTAACACCGGGGAGCTGTTTTTT | CASSLSRQGTNTGELFF
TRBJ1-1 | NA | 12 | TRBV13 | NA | TGTGCCAGCAGGGGAATCGGCGCTGAAGCTTTCTTT | CASRGIGAEAFF